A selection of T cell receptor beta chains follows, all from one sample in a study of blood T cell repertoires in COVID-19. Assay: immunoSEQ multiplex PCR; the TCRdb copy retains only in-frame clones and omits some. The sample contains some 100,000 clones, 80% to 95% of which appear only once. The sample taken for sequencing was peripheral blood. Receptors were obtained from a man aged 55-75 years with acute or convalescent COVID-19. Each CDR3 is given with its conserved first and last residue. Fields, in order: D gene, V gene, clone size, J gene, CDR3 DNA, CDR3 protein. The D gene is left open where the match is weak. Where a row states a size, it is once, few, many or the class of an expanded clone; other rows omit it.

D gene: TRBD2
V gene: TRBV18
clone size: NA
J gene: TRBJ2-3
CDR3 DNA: TGTGCCAGCTCCCCCATCCAGATCGGACTAGCTCTGGCAGATACGCAGTATTTT
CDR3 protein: CASSPIQIGLALADTQYF

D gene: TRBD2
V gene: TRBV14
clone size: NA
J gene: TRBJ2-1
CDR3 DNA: TGTGCCAGCAGCCAAGAGTATGCGGGAGGGTCCTACAATGAGCAGTTCTTC
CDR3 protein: CASSQEYAGGSYNEQFF

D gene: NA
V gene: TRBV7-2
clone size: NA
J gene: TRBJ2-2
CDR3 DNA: TGTGCCAGCAGCTTAGTAGACGGGGAGCTGTTTTTT
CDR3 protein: CASSLVDGELFF

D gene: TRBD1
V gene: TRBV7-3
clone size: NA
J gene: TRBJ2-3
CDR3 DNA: TGTGCCAGCAGCTCCGACAGGGCCACAGATACGCAGTATTTT
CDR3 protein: CASSSDRATDTQYF

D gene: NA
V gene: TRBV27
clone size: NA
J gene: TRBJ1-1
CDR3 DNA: TGTGCCAGCAGTCCCCTGGGGGCAAACACTGAAGCTTTCTTT
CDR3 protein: CASSPLGANTEAFF

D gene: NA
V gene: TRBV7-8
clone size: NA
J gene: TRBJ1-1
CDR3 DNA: TGTGCCAGCAGCTTAGCGCTAGACACTGAAGCTTTCTTT
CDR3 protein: CASSLALDTEAFF

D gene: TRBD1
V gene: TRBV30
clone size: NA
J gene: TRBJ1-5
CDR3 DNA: TGTGCCTGGAGTCGGGCCCGTGGGACAGGGGAGCCCCAGCATTTT
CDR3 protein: CAWSRARGTGEPQHF

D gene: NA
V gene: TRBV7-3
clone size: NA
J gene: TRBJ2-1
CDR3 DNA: TGTGCCAGCAGCGCCTCCAGGGGCAATGAGCAGTTCTTC
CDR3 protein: CASSASRGNEQFF

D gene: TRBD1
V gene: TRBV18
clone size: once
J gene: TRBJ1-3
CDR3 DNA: TGTGCCAGCTCACTTGGACAGGTCTCTGGAAACACCATATATTTT
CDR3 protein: CASSLGQVSGNTIYF

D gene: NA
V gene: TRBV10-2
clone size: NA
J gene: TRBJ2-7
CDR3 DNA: TGCGCCAGCAGTGACCATAGGGGGGGCGGGGGAACCTACGAGCAGTACTTC
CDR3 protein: CASSDHRGGGGTYEQYF

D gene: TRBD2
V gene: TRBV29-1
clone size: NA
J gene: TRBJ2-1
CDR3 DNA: TGCAGCGTGGGTAGCGGGACGGGTGAGCAGTTCTTC
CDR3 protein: CSVGSGTGEQFF

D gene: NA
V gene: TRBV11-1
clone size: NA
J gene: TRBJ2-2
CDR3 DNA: TGTGCCAGCAGCTCACGGTCGGCGGCGAACACCGGGGAGCTGTTTTTT
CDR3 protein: CASSSRSAANTGELFF

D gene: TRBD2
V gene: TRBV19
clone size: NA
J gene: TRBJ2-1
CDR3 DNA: TGTGCCAGTAGTCTAGGACTAGCGGGAGGCAATGAGCAGTTCTTC
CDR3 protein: CASSLGLAGGNEQFF

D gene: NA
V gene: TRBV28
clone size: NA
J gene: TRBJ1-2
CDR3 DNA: TGTGCCAGCAGTTTAGGGGGCCCCGCTAACTATGGCTACACCTTC
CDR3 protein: CASSLGGPANYGYTF

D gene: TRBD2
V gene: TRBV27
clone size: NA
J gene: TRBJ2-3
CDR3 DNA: TGTGCCAGCAGTTTATCGGGACTAGCCTTAAATACGCAGTATTTT
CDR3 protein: CASSLSGLALNTQYF

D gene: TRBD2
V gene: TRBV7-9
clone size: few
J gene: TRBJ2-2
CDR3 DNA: TGTGCCAGCAGCTCTCTCGGACTAGCGCCGAACACCGGGGAGCTGTTTTTT
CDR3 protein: CASSSLGLAPNTGELFF

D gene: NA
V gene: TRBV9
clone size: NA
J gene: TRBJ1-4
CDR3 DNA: TGTGCCAGCACTCCCCGGGGGGATACTAATGAAAAACTGTTTTTT
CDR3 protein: CASTPRGDTNEKLFF

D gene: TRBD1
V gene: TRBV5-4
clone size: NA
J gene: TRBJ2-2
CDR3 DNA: TGTGCCAGCAGCCCAAGGGACAGCATAACCGGGGAGCTGTTTTTT
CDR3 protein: CASSPRDSITGELFF

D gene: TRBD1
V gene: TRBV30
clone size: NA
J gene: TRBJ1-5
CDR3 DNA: TGTGCCTGGAGTTCCGGGACAGGGGCACAGCCCCAGCATTTT
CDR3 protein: CAWSSGTGAQPQHF

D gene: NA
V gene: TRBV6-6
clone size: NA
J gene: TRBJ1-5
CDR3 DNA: TGTGCCAGCAGTGGACAGTCTAAAAATCAGCCCCAGCATTTT
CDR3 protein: CASSGQSKNQPQHF

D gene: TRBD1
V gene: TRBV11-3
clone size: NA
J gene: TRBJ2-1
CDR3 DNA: TGTGCCAGCAGCTCGACAGGGGGACTCTACAATGAGCAGTTCTTC
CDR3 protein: CASSSTGGLYNEQFF

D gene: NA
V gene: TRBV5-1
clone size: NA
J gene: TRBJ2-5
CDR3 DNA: TGCGCCAGCAGCGGGCGGAGGGGCCAGGAGACCCAGTACTTC
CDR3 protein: CASSGRRGQETQYF

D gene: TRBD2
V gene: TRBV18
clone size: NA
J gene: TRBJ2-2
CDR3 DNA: TGTGCCAGCTCACCAGCAGCACAGCGGGAGACCGGGGAGCTGTTTTTT
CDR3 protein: CASSPAAQRETGELFF

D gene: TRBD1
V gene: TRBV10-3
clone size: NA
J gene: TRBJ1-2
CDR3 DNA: TGTGCCATCAGTGAGTCGGACAGGGGGCTTGACAATGGCTACACCTTC
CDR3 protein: CAISESDRGLDNGYTF

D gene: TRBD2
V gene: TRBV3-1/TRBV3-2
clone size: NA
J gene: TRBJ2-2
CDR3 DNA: TGTGCCAGCAAAGCTGGCGGGAGGGCCGGGGAGCTGTTTTTT
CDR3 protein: CASKAGGRAGELFF

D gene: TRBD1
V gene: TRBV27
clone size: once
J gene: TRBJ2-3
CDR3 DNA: TGTGCCAGCAGTTTATTGTCGTTGGCAGGGGGTTACACAGATACGCAGTATTTT
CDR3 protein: CASSLLSLAGGYTDTQYF

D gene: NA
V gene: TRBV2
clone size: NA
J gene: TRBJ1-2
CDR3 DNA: TGTGCCAGCACCCCGGGGCCGGGACAAGTCTATGGCTACACCTTC
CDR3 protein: CASTPGPGQVYGYTF

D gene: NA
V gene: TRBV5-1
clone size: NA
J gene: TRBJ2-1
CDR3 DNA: TGCGCCAGCAGCTTGGGTAGACAGAGCTCCTACAATGAGCAGTTCTTC
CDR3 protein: CASSLGRQSSYNEQFF

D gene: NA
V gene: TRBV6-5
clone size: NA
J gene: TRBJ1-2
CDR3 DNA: TGTGCCAGCAACACCCCACGGGCAGGGGCGCGTGGCTACACCTTC
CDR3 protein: CASNTPRAGARGYTF

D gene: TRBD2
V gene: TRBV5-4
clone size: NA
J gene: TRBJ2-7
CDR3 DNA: TGTGCCAGCAGCGGGGGGGGTGGAAGCTCCTACGAGCAGTACTTC
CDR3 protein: CASSGGGGSSYEQYF

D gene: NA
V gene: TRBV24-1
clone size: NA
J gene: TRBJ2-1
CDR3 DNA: TGTGCCACCAGTGCAGCGAACTCCTACAATGAGCAGTTCTTC
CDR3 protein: CATSAANSYNEQFF

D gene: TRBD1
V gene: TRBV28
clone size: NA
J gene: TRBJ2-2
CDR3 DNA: TGTGCCAGCAGTGCCACCGGGACAGGGTCCCTCGGGGAGCTGTTTTTT
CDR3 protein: CASSATGTGSLGELFF

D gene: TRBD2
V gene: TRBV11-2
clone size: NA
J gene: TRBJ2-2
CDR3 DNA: TGTGCCAGCAGCTTAATAGCGGGAGGGGTCACCGGGGAGCTGTTTTTT
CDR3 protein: CASSLIAGGVTGELFF

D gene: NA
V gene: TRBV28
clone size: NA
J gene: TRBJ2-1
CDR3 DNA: TGTGCCAGCAGTATAAGAACTCGGTCTGAGCAGTTCTTC
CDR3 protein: CASSIRTRSEQFF

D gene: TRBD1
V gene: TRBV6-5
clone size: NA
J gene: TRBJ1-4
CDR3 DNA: TGTGCCAGCAGACTCCGACAGGGGATGGATGAAAAACTGTTTTTT
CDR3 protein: CASRLRQGMDEKLFF

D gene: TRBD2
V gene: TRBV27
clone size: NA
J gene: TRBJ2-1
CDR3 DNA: TGTGCCAGCAGTCCCTTTTCGGGAGGGACGTATGAGCAGTTCTTC
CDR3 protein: CASSPFSGGTYEQFF

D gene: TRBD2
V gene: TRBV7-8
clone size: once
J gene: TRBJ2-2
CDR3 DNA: TGTGCCAGCAGCTTAGGTCGCGCGCTAGCGGGAACCGGGGAGCTGTTTTTT
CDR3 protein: CASSLGRALAGTGELFF